The TCR beta chain described here comes from a study of shared clonotypes between healthy human individuals. General study results and limits: Clonotype sharing levels among donors were expected to vary with sequencing depth.

PCR replicates performed on unsorted PBMC used about 300 ng DNA, about 30,000 T cell genomes. Sequenced by immunoSEQ multiplex PCR; TCRdb stores in-frame clones only, minus some. Among 470,000 or so clones listed, approximately 78% were seen once. The J segment lost 0 bases and the V segment lost 4 bases, leaving 10 bases of the junction unmatched. This CDR3 region has 16 residues. CDR1 SGHDT and CDR2 YYEEEE come from the germline V gene. As concerns this clone: Its antigen is currently unknown.

The sequenced material came from PBMCs. The gene calls are TRBV5-6 and TRBJ2-7, with 7 bases lining up with TRBD2. The source of this sequence is a woman in her thirties or forties in good health. Some clones in this sample may be carry-over from other donors' samples. The CDR3 nucleotides are TGTGCCAGCAGCGCGTATAGCGGGCGCTACTCCTACGAGCAGTACTTC. It specifies CASSAYSGRYSYEQYF. Full variable domain (rest looked up from reference TRBV5-6 and TRBJ2-7): DAGVTQSPTHLIKTRGQQVTLRCSPKSGHDTVSWYQQALGQGPQFIFQYYEEEERQRGNFPDRFSGHQFPNYSSELNVNALLLGDSALYLCASSAYSGRYSYEQYFGPGTRLTVT.